The table lists the clone carrying this TCR beta chain with a count of one. Antigen specificity is unknown. This entry belongs to a study of T cells in Graves' hyperthyroidism and ophthalmopathy. General study results and limits: The model identified upcoming ophthalmopathy a median about six months ahead of onset. Ophthalmopathy was told apart from stable hyperthyroidism by a 13 V-J model.

RNA transcripts yielded amplified TCR beta CDR3 regions. A first-round RT-PCR of the TCR CDR3 used the HTBI primer set. TCRdb independently ran MiXCR on the multiplex PCR reads; one entry per CDR3 protein. The sample lists about 270,000 distinct CDR3 sequences, about 20% seen once, with around two thirds in the top ten. The CDR3 has 13 residues. Germline-derived CDR1 and CDR2 are SGHTA and FQGTGA. The V end lost 8 bases, the J end lost 6 bases, and 17 bases lay between the germline ends. The receptor's source is a man aged 30-40 years with Graves' ophthalmopathy. The sequencing input was blood. The chain couples TRBV7-3 to TRBJ2-7; the D gene could be TRBD1 or TRBD2 (5 bases each). CDR3 amino acids: CASAKGPRFEQYF. CDR3 bases: TGTGCCAGCGCAAAGGGACCCAGATTCGAGCAGTACTTC.